This T cell receptor beta chain derives from a study of blood T cell repertoires in COVID-19. Study-level background: Sites in the United States, Italy and Spain provided acute and convalescent COVID-19 samples. The analysed material was cDNA or gDNA that came from T cells, B-cell-depleted T cells, or PBMCs.

CDR3 length equals 17 residues. After removal of 0 bases from V and 5 bases from J, the junction contained 5 bases not matched to a gene. Looked up from germline, CDR1 is LGHDT and CDR2 is YNNKEL (reference sequence). Source study methods: Reference gene primers were amplified, and this amplification served to estimate nucleated cell counts. The table came from immunoSEQ multiplex PCR; TCRdb's copy has only in-frame clones and leaves some out. The V and J calls and clone size were taken over from that table, and D and trimming were inferred from the DNA. The sample includes about 240,000 clones, roughly 87% seen only once; the top ten take 6% to 9%. About this clone: Other DNA sequences in this specimen translate into the identical CDR3.

Material for sequencing was peripheral blood. The chain links TRBV3-1 (or the pseudogene TRBV3-2) to TRBJ2-3, with TRBD2 matching over 13 bases. This TCR derives from a man in his sixties who had recovered from COVID-19. The CDR3 DNA sequence: TGTGCCAGCAGCCAAGAGAGGACTAGCGGGGGAGAAGATACGCAGTATTTT. Its translation is CASSQERTSGGEDTQYF.